Listed below are T cell receptor beta chains from one sample, sequenced in a study of chemoradiotherapy in HPV16-positive cancers. The protocol was immunoSEQ multiplex PCR, while the TCRdb copy is restricted to in-frame clones and leaves out a portion. Of about 2,000 clones detected, 80% to 85% appear once; the ten largest clones hold around 3%. This specimen was tumor tissue, taken from a patient who underwent chemoradiotherapy. These receptors all stem from a human donor with HPV-associated anogenital cancer. Both conserved end residues are part of each CDR3. The order of the fields is J gene, clone size, D gene, V gene, CDR3 protein, CDR3 DNA. D genes are given only for firm matches. The size of a clone is reported for some rows only, either as once, few or many, or as a class for expanded clones.

J: TRBJ2-1; size: -; D: -; V: TRBV5-1; CDR3: CASSLRPGAYNEQFF; DNA: TGCGCCAGCAGCTTGCGGCCCGGCGCCTACAATGAGCAGTTCTTC
J: TRBJ2-3; size: -; D: TRBD2; V: TRBV5-4; CDR3: CASRRGLAGTDTQYF; DNA: TGTGCCAGCAGACGCGGACTAGCGGGCACAGATACGCAGTATTTT
J: TRBJ2-2; size: -; D: TRBD2; V: TRBV7-3; CDR3: CASSLLAGALSGELFF; DNA: TGTGCCAGCAGCTTACTAGCGGGAGCTCTCTCCGGGGAGCTGTTTTTT
J: TRBJ1-2; size: -; D: TRBD1; V: TRBV10-1; CDR3: CASSELLDRGHRYTF; DNA: TGCGCCAGCAGTGAGCTTCTGGACAGGGGGCATCGCTACACCTTC
J: TRBJ2-2; size: few; D: TRBD1; V: TRBV7-9; CDR3: CASIRDRGTGELFF; DNA: TGTGCCAGCATTCGAGACAGGGGCACCGGGGAGCTGTTTTTT
J: TRBJ1-2; size: -; D: TRBD1; V: TRBV5-4; CDR3: CASSLDREDGYTF; DNA: TGTGCCAGCAGCCTAGACAGGGAGGATGGCTACACCTTC
J: TRBJ2-2; size: once; D: TRBD1; V: TRBV5-6; CDR3: CASSLQGPGELFF; DNA: TGTGCCAGCAGCCTACAGGGGCCCGGGGAGCTGTTTTTT
J: TRBJ2-7; size: -; D: -; V: TRBV25-1; CDR3: CASRRKGGFSEQYF; DNA: TGTGCCAGCCGAAGAAAGGGGGGCTTCTCTGAGCAGTACTTC
J: TRBJ1-3; size: -; D: TRBD1; V: TRBV27; CDR3: CASSFLLRDSSGNTIYF; DNA: TGTGCCAGCAGTTTCCTCCTCCGGGACAGCTCTGGAAACACCATATATTTT
J: TRBJ2-7; size: -; D: TRBD2; V: TRBV30; CDR3: CAWSVRGGLAGSDSYEQYF; DNA: TGTGCCTGGAGTGTACGGGGGGGACTAGCGGGGTCCGACTCCTACGAGCAGTACTTC
J: TRBJ2-1; size: -; D: TRBD2; V: TRBV7-3; CDR3: CASSLGGRGTYNEQFF; DNA: TGTGCCAGCAGCTTAGGAGGGCGGGGGACCTACAATGAGCAGTTCTTC
J: TRBJ2-1; size: -; D: -; V: TRBV28; CDR3: CASKGASYNEQFF; DNA: TGTGCCAGCAAAGGGGCTTCCTACAATGAGCAGTTCTTC
J: TRBJ1-2; size: -; D: TRBD1; V: TRBV30; CDR3: CASGQGNYGYTF; DNA: TGTGCCTCGGGACAGGGGAACTATGGCTACACCTTC
J: TRBJ1-6; size: few; D: -; V: TRBV2; CDR3: CASSWTGNEDSPLHF; DNA: TGTGCCAGCAGCTGGACGGGGAACGAGGATTCACCCCTCCACTTT
J: TRBJ2-7; size: few; D: TRBD1; V: TRBV5-4; CDR3: CASSPRDRLYEQYF; DNA: TGTGCCAGCAGCCCAAGGGACAGGCTCTACGAGCAGTACTTC
J: TRBJ2-7; size: once; D: -; V: TRBV18; CDR3: CASSPNQGTYEQYF; DNA: TGTGCCAGCTCACCCAACCAAGGGACCTACGAGCAGTACTTC
J: TRBJ2-1; size: -; D: TRBD2; V: TRBV6-5; CDR3: CASSYMTSGRENEQFF; DNA: TGTGCCAGCAGTTACATGACTAGCGGGAGAGAAAATGAGCAGTTCTTC
J: TRBJ2-1; size: once; D: TRBD1; V: TRBV7-3; CDR3: CASSPNPGGRNNEQFF; DNA: TGTGCCAGCAGTCCAAACCCAGGGGGTCGGAACAATGAGCAGTTCTTC
J: TRBJ2-1; size: once; D: TRBD2; V: TRBV4-2; CDR3: CASSQRSLAGSSYNEQFF; DNA: TGTGCCAGCAGCCAGAGAAGTCTAGCGGGGAGCTCCTACAATGAGCAGTTCTTC
J: TRBJ2-5; size: -; D: -; V: TRBV5-4; CDR3: CASSLTPTGRETQYF; DNA: TGTGCCAGCAGCTTAACACCGACAGGGAGGGAGACCCAGTACTTC
J: TRBJ2-7; size: once; D: TRBD1; V: TRBV5-5; CDR3: CASGRDSYEQYF; DNA: TGTGCCAGCGGACGGGACAGCTACGAGCAGTACTTC
J: TRBJ1-3; size: -; D: -; V: TRBV9; CDR3: CASSVVAGPGNTIYF; DNA: TGTGCCAGCAGCGTAGTAGCAGGGCCTGGAAACACCATATATTTT
J: TRBJ2-1; size: once; D: -; V: TRBV18; CDR3: CASSPSGSEQFF; DNA: TGTGCCAGCTCACCATCGGGTAGTGAGCAGTTCTTC
J: TRBJ2-1; size: -; D: TRBD2; V: TRBV4-3; CDR3: CASSQADRSGSNYNEQFF; DNA: TGCGCCAGCAGCCAGGCCGACCGGAGCGGGAGTAACTACAATGAGCAGTTCTTC
J: TRBJ2-5; size: -; D: TRBD2; V: TRBV7-7; CDR3: CASSPGVAGGLETQYF; DNA: TGTGCCAGCAGCCCAGGGGTAGCGGGGGGTTTAGAGACCCAGTACTTC
J: TRBJ2-1; size: -; D: TRBD2; V: TRBV4-3; CDR3: CASSPLGASGRGEQFF; DNA: TGCGCCAGCAGCCCCCTGGGGGCTAGCGGGAGGGGTGAGCAGTTCTTC
J: TRBJ1-2; size: -; D: -; V: TRBV28; CDR3: CASSLPGAQGYYGYTF; DNA: TGTGCCAGCAGTTTACCGGGTGCTCAGGGGTACTATGGCTACACCTTC
J: TRBJ2-3; size: once; D: TRBD1; V: TRBV19; CDR3: CASSRGLADTQYF; DNA: TGTGCCAGTTCGAGGGGGCTCGCAGATACGCAGTATTTT
J: TRBJ2-2; size: -; D: -; V: TRBV5-5; CDR3: CASRGGAAGELFF; DNA: TGTGCCAGCAGGGGGGGGGCGGCCGGGGAGCTGTTTTTT
J: TRBJ2-7; size: -; D: TRBD1; V: TRBV28; CDR3: CATRTGGPYEQYF; DNA: TGTGCCACCCGGACAGGGGGGCCCTACGAGCAGTACTTC
J: TRBJ2-1; size: -; D: TRBD2; V: TRBV7-2; CDR3: CASSPRGGRYNEQFF; DNA: TGTGCCAGCAGCCCGCGGGGGGGACGGTACAATGAGCAGTTCTTC
J: TRBJ1-1; size: -; D: -; V: TRBV6-5; CDR3: CASFNTEAFF; DNA: TGTGCCAGCTTTAACACTGAAGCTTTCTTT
J: TRBJ2-3; size: -; D: -; V: TRBV5-1; CDR3: CASSRQRSTDTQYF; DNA: TGCGCCAGCAGCCGACAGAGATCCACAGATACGCAGTATTTT
J: TRBJ1-6; size: few; D: -; V: TRBV5-1; CDR3: CASSINPGLGDSALHF; DNA: TGCGCCAGCAGCATCAACCCGGGACTGGGCGATTCGGCCCTCCACTTT
J: TRBJ2-3; size: -; D: TRBD2; V: TRBV6-4; CDR3: CASSPSGGHPDTQYF; DNA: TGTGCCAGCAGTCCTAGCGGGGGACACCCCGATACGCAGTATTTT
J: TRBJ1-2; size: -; D: -; V: TRBV2; CDR3: CASRGVGAENYGYTF; DNA: TGTGCCAGCAGGGGGGTGGGGGCAGAGAACTATGGCTACACCTTC
J: TRBJ1-2; size: -; D: -; V: TRBV6-5; CDR3: CASSPSFGYGYTF; DNA: TGTGCCAGCAGTCCCTCGTTCGGCTATGGCTACACCTTC
J: TRBJ1-1; size: -; D: TRBD1; V: TRBV7-8; CDR3: CASSLGDRGGTEAFF; DNA: TGTGCCAGCAGCTTAGGGGACAGGGGAGGGACTGAAGCTTTCTTT
J: TRBJ2-1; size: -; D: -; V: TRBV5-1; CDR3: CASSSGSTGKQFF; DNA: TGCGCCAGCAGCTCCGGATCAACAGGGAAACAGTTCTTC
J: TRBJ1-5; size: -; D: -; V: TRBV6-6; CDR3: CASRISNQPQHF; DNA: TGTGCCAGCAGGATTAGCAATCAGCCCCAGCATTTT
J: TRBJ2-1; size: -; D: -; V: TRBV4-1; CDR3: CASSQDLGGSYNEQFF; DNA: TGCGCCAGCAGCCAAGATCTCGGTGGCTCCTACAATGAGCAGTTCTTC
J: TRBJ2-1; size: -; D: -; V: TRBV28; CDR3: CASSRTVINEQFF; DNA: TGTGCCAGCAGCCGGACTGTAATCAATGAGCAGTTCTTC
J: TRBJ2-3; size: -; D: -; V: TRBV18; CDR3: CASSPMAGLPDTQYF; DNA: TGTGCCAGCTCACCTATGGCAGGGTTGCCAGATACGCAGTATTTT
J: TRBJ1-2; size: -; D: -; V: TRBV27; CDR3: CASTGGSGYTF; DNA: TGTGCCAGCACCGGAGGTAGTGGCTACACCTTC
J: TRBJ1-5; size: -; D: -; V: TRBV19; CDR3: CASSPPGRAPGQPQHF; DNA: TGTGCCAGTAGTCCGCCGGGGAGGGCCCCGGGGCAGCCCCAGCATTTT
J: TRBJ2-4; size: -; D: -; V: TRBV7-6; CDR3: CASSPEVGAKNIQYF; DNA: TGTGCCAGCAGCCCCGAGGTTGGAGCCAAAAACATTCAGTACTTC
J: TRBJ1-6; size: -; D: -; V: TRBV10-1; CDR3: CARSCSKDSSYNSPLHF; DNA: TGCGCCAGGTCCTGTAGTAAGGATAGCTCCTATAATTCACCCCTCCACTTT
J: TRBJ1-4; size: -; D: TRBD1; V: TRBV28; CDR3: CASSTGVTNEKLFF; DNA: TGTGCCAGCAGCACAGGGGTGACTAATGAAAAACTGTTTTTT
J: TRBJ1-2; size: -; D: -; V: TRBV30; CDR3: CAWSGSLGPGYTF; DNA: TGTGCCTGGAGTGGCAGCTTAGGTCCTGGCTACACCTTC
J: TRBJ2-3; size: -; D: -; V: TRBV9; CDR3: CASSEDTDTQYF; DNA: TGTGCCAGCAGTGAAGACACAGATACGCAGTATTTT
J: TRBJ2-7; size: -; D: TRBD2; V: TRBV7-9; CDR3: CASSLVLAGLKPYEQYF; DNA: TGTGCCAGCAGCTTAGTACTAGCGGGCCTCAAGCCCTACGAGCAGTACTTC
J: TRBJ1-2; size: -; D: -; V: TRBV18; CDR3: CASSPGQGGYTF; DNA: TGTGCCAGCTCACCCGGGCAGGGGGGCTACACCTTC
J: TRBJ2-3; size: -; D: -; V: TRBV18; CDR3: CASSLQTDTQYF; DNA: TGTGCCAGCTCGCTACAAACAGATACGCAGTATTTT
J: TRBJ2-1; size: -; D: -; V: TRBV6-4; CDR3: CASSDGLQNEQFF; DNA: TGTGCCAGCAGTGACGGTTTGCAGAATGAGCAGTTCTTC
J: TRBJ2-7; size: -; D: -; V: TRBV27; CDR3: CASSEKGRQIISYEQYF; DNA: TGTGCCAGCAGTGAAAAGGGCCGACAGATTATCTCCTACGAGCAGTACTTC